Following are 15 T cell receptor beta chains from one sample sequenced in a study of Ad26.COV2.S vaccination and SARS-CoV-2 variants (dated by TCRdb to the early 2020s). Receptor amplification or capture employed the immunoSEQ multiplex PCR assay. TCRdb mirrors the immuneACCESS table, restricted to in-frame sequences. Some clones are absent from its copies; in checked studies, under half trace to an unresolved V gene, and the reason for the others is unknown. Counted in this sample were fewer than 600,000 clones; roughly 87% of them appeared once. Around 1.8% of the sample comes from the top ten. The treatment or condition tag for this specimen amounts to: 15 to 20 received Ad26.COV2.S at low or high dose, single or two shots; several received placebo; per-sample allocation not given. For vaccine and placebo recipients, the sequenced repertoires came from samples collected on day 63 after the first injection.

Source: peripheral blood, taken in a trial of Ad26.COV2.S vaccine versus placebo. The receptors here all came from a person aged 18-65 years who received the Ad26.COV2.S COVID-19 vaccine or a placebo.

The rearrangement links TRBV4-1 to TRBJ1-1; a possible D gene is TRBD1 (6 bases). Trimming pared 1 base from V and 3 bases from J, leaving 21 bases between. Germline lookup yields CDR1 MGHRA and CDR2 YSYEKL. The CDR3 spans 18 residues. The CDR3 DNA is TGCGCCAGCAGCCAAGTAGGGGCCCGCAGGGGCGCGGACACTGAAGCTTTCTTT. Translated, it gives CASSQVGARRGADTEAFF.

The rearrangement joins TRBV14 to TRBJ2-1, with 14 positions matching TRBD2. V shed 1 base, J shed 6 bases, and the junction held 11 bases outside the gene matches. The CDR3 consists of 19 residues. Germline V gene data show CDR1 as SGHDN and CDR2 as FVKESK. CDR3 in DNA: TGTGCCAGCAGCCAAGTAAGGTTGGCGACTAGCGGGGGGGCCAATGAGCAGTTCTTC. Translating gives CASSQVRLATSGGANEQFF.

V and J are TRBV5-8 and TRBJ2-7, with 9 bases lining up with TRBD1. This CDR3 spans 13 amino acids. Trimming cost V 10 bases and J 6 bases; bases outside gene matches: 11. CDR1 is SGHTS and CDR2 is YDEGEE in the germline V gene. The CDR3 DNA reads TGTGCCGGGTTCTCGGGACAGGGCCGCGAGCAGTACTTC. Translation: CAGFSGQGREQYF.

The count of this clone is one. The gene calls are TRBV19 and TRBJ1-5, with a weak D call TRBD1 (6 bases). Trimming removed 5 bases from V and 9 bases from J, with 14 bases in between. The CDR3 runs to 13 residues. Germline CDR1 is LNHDA and CDR2 is SQIVND (reference sequence). CDR3 sequence reads: CASSVQGNGPQHF. DNA for the CDR3: TGTGCCAGTAGTGTCCAGGGGAACGGGCCCCAGCATTTT.

This clone has just one count. The chain combines TRBV7-3 with TRBJ2-1; 10 positions match TRBD1. J was trimmed by 9 bases and V by 0 bases; bases with no gene match: 11. The CDR3 totals 17 residues. Germline V CDR1 and CDR2: SGHTA, FQGTGA. The CDR3 nucleotides read TGTGCCAGCAGCTTAACGGCCACGACAGGGGGCTCACGTGAGCAGTTCTTC. Translation gives CASSLTATTGGSREQFF.

The rearrangement uses TRBV7-6 and TRBJ1-3, with D perhaps matching TRBD1 (6 bases). Germline assignment: CDR1 SGHVS and CDR2 FNYEAQ. The CDR3 covers 17 residues. Trimming stripped 5 bases from V and 1 base from J, with 18 bases between. CDR3: CASSPQGHFQSGNTIYF. The CDR3 DNA reads as TGTGCCAGCAGCCCTCAGGGACATTTTCAGTCTGGAAACACCATATATTTT.

The sample holds a few counts of this clone. The chain uses TRBV3-1 (or the pseudogene TRBV3-2) and TRBJ1-1; D not certain. The CDR3 length is 13 residues. V gave up 2 bases and J gave up 2 bases, with 6 bases separating them. Germline CDR1 LGHDT, CDR2 YNNKEL (reference sequence). This CDR3 is CASSQLLNTEAFF. The CDR3 region has the DNA TGTGCCAGCAGCCAACTTCTAAACACTGAAGCTTTCTTT.

This clone showed up just once. The genes are TRBV19 and TRBJ2-3, with D possibly matching TRBD2 (5 bases). CDR3 length equals 14 residues. Germline assignment: CDR1 LNHDA and CDR2 SQIVND (reference sequence). V shed 4 bases and J shed 0 bases, with 8 bases lying between them. The CDR3 reads CASSKRTSTDTQYF. The CDR3 DNA is TGTGCCAGTAGTAAGCGGACTAGCACAGATACGCAGTATTTT.

The rearrangement joins TRBV4-1 to TRBJ1-6; no firm D call. The V end lost 1 base, the J end lost 5 bases, and 15 bases lay between the germline ends. This CDR3 has 17 residues. Germline V gene sequence: CDR1 MGHRA, CDR2 YSYEKL. The CDR3 loop is CASSQAFSAVDNSPLHF. CDR3 nucleotide sequence: TGCGCCAGCAGCCAAGCCTTCTCGGCGGTAGATAATTCACCCCTCCACTTT.

The J gene is TRBJ1-1, the V gene TRBV7-3; no reliable D call. The CDR3 sequence is 13 residues long. Germline V gives CDR1 SGHTA, CDR2 FQGTGA. V lost 5 bases to trimming and J lost 1 base, with 8 bases between them. The CDR3 spells CASSQRQNTEAFF. CDR3 in DNA: TGTGCCAGCAGCCAGAGACAGAACACTGAAGCTTTCTTT. Looking up the rest from reference TRBV7-3 and TRBJ1-1 gives the full variable domain: GAGVSQTPSNKVTEKGKYVELRCDPISGHTALYWYRQSLGQGPEFLIYFQGTGAADDSGLPNDRFFAVRPEGSVSTLKIQRTERGDSAVYLCASSQRQNTEAFFGQGTRLTVV.

This chain uses TRBV30 with TRBJ1-5; D is possibly TRBD1 (5 bases). CDR1 and CDR2 (germline): GTSNPN, SVGIG (reference sequence). The ends were cut back, 0 bases at V and 0 bases at J, with 6 bases in the middle. CDR3 length: 14 amino acids. The CDR3 loop is CAWSVDTSNQPQHF. For the CDR3, the DNA is TGTGCCTGGAGTGTGGACACTAGCAATCAGCCCCAGCATTTT.

This chain joins TRBV19 and TRBJ1-1, with TRBD1 identical over 8 bases. The J segment lost 4 bases and the V segment lost 5 bases, leaving 9 bases of the junction unmatched. The CDR3 covers 15 residues. Germline V CDR1 and CDR2: LNHDA, SQIVND (reference sequence). The CDR3 spells CASSSQGARGTEAFF. CDR3 DNA: TGTGCCAGTAGTTCCCAGGGGGCTAGGGGCACTGAAGCTTTCTTT. The full variable domain, its missing parts supplied by reference TRBV19 and TRBJ1-1, is DGGITQSPKYLFRKEGQNVTLSCEQNLNHDAMYWYRQDPGQGLRLIYYSQIVNDFQKGDIAEGYSVSREKKESFPLTVTSAQKNPTAFYLCASSSQGARGTEAFFGQGTRLTVV.

The V gene is TRBV6-6, the J gene TRBJ2-5, with no clear D. This CDR3 spans 11 amino acids. Between the trimmed V and J ends, which lost 6 bases and 3 bases, there was a span of 5 bases. Per germline, CDR1 MNHNY and CDR2 SVGAGI (reference sequence). CDR3 loop: CASRTEETQYF. CDR3 coding DNA: TGTGCCAGCAGAACGGAAGAGACCCAGTACTTC.

This sequence joins TRBV2 and TRBJ2-7; 8 bases agree with TRBD1. Germline V gene sequence: CDR1 SNHLY, CDR2 FYNNEI. Germline trimming cut 7 bases from V and 4 bases from J; bases unmatched to any gene: 9. The CDR3 is 14 residues long. The DNA of the CDR3 is TGTGCCAGCAATGGACAGGGTGATCGTTACGAGCAGTACTTC. Residues: CASNGQGDRYEQYF.

The sample holds a few counts of this clone. This chain uses TRBV27 with TRBJ1-6; D might be TRBD1 (5 bases). Germline CDR1 and CDR2: MNHEY and SMNVEV (reference sequence). The CDR3 contains 14 residues. V gave up 2 bases and J gave up 14 bases, with 16 bases separating them. This CDR3 reads CASSLIQGGGTLHF. DNA of the CDR3: TGTGCCAGCAGTTTAATTCAGGGCGGCGGGACCCTCCACTTT.